The table lists the clone carrying this T cell receptor beta chain with a few counts. Its antigen is unidentified. Germline assignment: CDR1 LGHNA and CDR2 YSLEER. The CDR3 covers 18 residues. This specimen belongs to a study of blood T cells in healthy people across ages. Findings and limits, study-wide: Fewer expanded clones and more diversity marked long-lived versus aged donors.

A second about 7 to 11 cycle PCR used barcoded and J-beta primers. MiXCR, applied by TCRdb to the 5' RACE reads, yields one record per CDR3 protein. Of 1.8 million or so distinct CDR3 sequences in the sample, about two fifths were seen once. Material for sequencing was blood. V and J are TRBV4-3 and TRBJ2-7; 10 bases are shared with TRBD2. The end of the DNA fits TRBJ2-5 better, so the J call may be wrong. This receptor was taken from a human donor in good health. This chain's CDR3 is CASSLRPPGLAAEETQYF. CDR3 in DNA: TGCGCCAGCAGCCTTCGCCCACCCGGACTAGCGGCTGAAGAGACCCAGTACTTC.